Each of the 20 T cell receptor beta chains below was sequenced from the same sample in a study of blood T cell repertoires in COVID-19. Some clones are missing from TCRdb's copy, which holds only in-frame ones; the method was immunoSEQ multiplex PCR. The table records about 180,000 clones, roughly 81% of them present only once. Specimen: peripheral blood. Every receptor here comes from a woman older than 75 with COVID-19, enrolled during active disease.

This clone appeared a single time. The chain is built from TRBV7-2 and TRBJ1-2, with D possibly matching TRBD1 (5 bases). The CDR3 totals 12 residues. With 4 bases removed from V and 8 bases from J, the gap between germline ends came to 11 bases. Germline loops: CDR1 SGHTA, CDR2 FQGNSA. The CDR3 loop reads CASSSYGGGYTF. For the CDR3, the DNA is TGTGCCAGCAGCTCCTATGGGGGGGGCTACACCTTC.

The V gene is TRBV6-5, the J gene TRBJ1-2; D might be TRBD1 (6 bases). Germline V gives CDR1 MNHEY, CDR2 SVGAGI. The CDR3 has 12 residues. The V end lost 4 bases, the J end lost 6 bases, and 9 bases lay between the germline ends. The CDR3 protein is CASSLQGNGYTF. The DNA of the CDR3 is TGTGCCAGCAGTTTGCAGGGGAATGGCTACACCTTC.

There are a few counts of this clone. This chain joins TRBV5-1 and TRBJ1-6, with no clear D. This CDR3 comprises 14 residues. CDR1 is SGHRS and CDR2 is YFSETQ in the germline V gene. The germline V and J ends were trimmed by 2 bases and 7 bases, with 10 bases remaining between them. The CDR3 loop reads CASSFEFPNSPLHF. The CDR3 DNA sequence: TGCGCCAGCAGCTTTGAGTTTCCAAATTCACCCCTCCACTTT.

The rearrangement uses TRBV27 and TRBJ1-4, with TRBD1 as a possible D gene (6 bases). The length of the CDR3 is 14 residues. The V end was cut by 3 bases, the J end by 5 bases, with 10 bases between. Germline values: CDR1 MNHEY, CDR2 SMNVEV (reference sequence). In DNA form, the CDR3 reads TGTGCCAGCAGTTTTCAGGGGCCGAATGAAAAACTGTTTTTT. It translates to CASSFQGPNEKLFF.

The gene calls are TRBV19 and TRBJ2-1; TRBD2 matches 10 bases. The V gene's germline CDR1 is LNHDA and CDR2 SQIVND (reference sequence). The CDR3 is made up of 16 amino acids. The ends lost 6 bases at V and 0 bases at J; junction bases unmatched: 5. CDR3 protein: CASRTSGISSYNEQFF. The DNA of the CDR3 is TGTGCCAGTAGAACTAGCGGGATTAGCTCCTACAATGAGCAGTTCTTC.

The chain carries TRBV5-1 and TRBJ2-3; 7 nucleotides match TRBD1. Germline V gene lookup returns CDR1 SGHRS and CDR2 YFSETQ. The V segment lost 2 bases and the J segment 6 bases; nucleotides outside the gene matches: 6. The CDR3 runs to 14 residues. The CDR3 region is CASSFGQDPDTQYF. For the CDR3, the DNA is TGCGCCAGCAGCTTCGGACAGGATCCGGATACGCAGTATTTT. Looking up the rest from reference TRBV5-1 and TRBJ2-3 gives the full variable domain: KAGVTQTPRYLIKTRGQQVTLSCSPISGHRSVSWYQQTPGQGLQFLFEYFSETQRNKGNFPGRFSGRQFSNSRSEMNVSTLELGDSALYLCASSFGQDPDTQYFGPGTRLTVL.

V gene TRBV4-1 combines with J gene TRBJ2-2; TRBD2 matches at 7 bases. The CDR3 contains 14 residues. After removal of 3 bases from V and 5 bases from J, the junction contained 3 bases not matched to a gene. Germline V gene lookup returns CDR1 MGHRA and CDR2 YSYEKL. Here the CDR3 reads CASSHVGGTGELFF. DNA of the CDR3: TGCGCCAGCAGCCATGTGGGGGGGACCGGGGAGCTGTTTTTT.

This clone showed up just a few times. The chain links TRBV10-3 to TRBJ1-2, with 9 bases lining up with TRBD1. J lost 1 base, V lost 7 bases, and 4 bases had no gene match. The germline CDR1 and CDR2 sequences are ENHRY and SYGVKD. This CDR3 is built from 14 residues. CDR3 nucleotides: TGTGCCATCACTGGACAGGGGTTTAACTATGGCTACACCTTC. Encoded protein: CAITGQGFNYGYTF.

The chain recombines TRBV4-3 with TRBJ1-2; TRBD1 matches at 11 bases. The length of the CDR3 is 14 residues. The germline V gene has CDR1 LGHNA and CDR2 YSLEER. J was trimmed by 8 bases and V by 6 bases; bases with no gene match: 8. The chain's CDR3 is CASRPDRGLKGYTF. The CDR3 coding sequence is TGCGCCAGCAGACCGGACAGGGGGCTAAAAGGCTACACCTTC.

The genes are TRBV6-1 and TRBJ1-5; possible D gene TRBD1, 6 bases. The CDR3 length is 15 residues. Germline V gene sequence: CDR1 MNHNS, CDR2 SASEGT. V was cut by 5 bases and J by 2 bases, with 13 bases left in between. CDR3 DNA sequence: TGTGCCAGCAGTACCCGGGGGGGCGGCAATCAGCCCCAGCATTTT. Translated: CASSTRGGGNQPQHF.

The genes are TRBV6-2 or TRBV6-3 and TRBJ2-7; 12 bases fit TRBD1. The CDR3 has 18 amino acids. Germline trimming cut 3 bases from V and 0 bases from J; bases unmatched to any gene: 9. Germline CDR1 MNHEY, CDR2 SVGEGT. CDR3 coding DNA: TGTGCCAGCAGTTATCCGGGACAGGGGGCCTACCGCTCCTACGAGCAGTACTTC. Protein: CASSYPGQGAYRSYEQYF.

The V call is TRBV28, the J call TRBJ2-5, with TRBD1 matching 10 bases. This CDR3 has 15 residues. The germline CDR1 and CDR2 sequences are MDHEN and SYDVKM. The V segment lost 3 bases and the J segment 1 base; nucleotides outside the gene matches: 2. In DNA form, the CDR3 reads TGTGCCAGCAGTTTTTGGACAGGGGGCCAAGAGACCCAGTACTTC. This codes for CASSFWTGGQETQYF.

This rearrangement joins TRBV5-6 to TRBJ2-2; perhaps TRBD2 as D (6 bases). This CDR3 region has 14 residues. Germline V gene sequence: CDR1 SGHDT, CDR2 YYEEEE. Between the trimmed V and J ends, which lost 4 bases and 4 bases, there was a span of 11 bases. CDR3 sequence reads: CASSGDWTTGELFF. Written as DNA, the CDR3 is TGTGCCAGCAGCGGGGACTGGACCACCGGGGAGCTGTTTTTT. Looking up the rest from reference TRBV5-6 and TRBJ2-2 gives the full variable domain: DAGVTQSPTHLIKTRGQQVTLRCSPKSGHDTVSWYQQALGQGPQFIFQYYEEEERQRGNFPDRFSGHQFPNYSSELNVNALLLGDSALYLCASSGDWTTGELFFGEGSRLTVL.

V and J are TRBV24-1 and TRBJ2-7, with 7 bases aligning to TRBD1. Germline V CDR1 and CDR2: KGHDR, SFDVKD. Trimming cost V 3 bases and J 2 bases; bases outside gene matches: 6. The CDR3 length is 15 residues. Here the CDR3 DNA reads TGTGCCACCAGTGATACAGGGGCCCCGCCCTACGAGCAGTACTTC. The encoded protein is CATSDTGAPPYEQYF.

This chain uses TRBV2 with TRBJ2-2; 10 bases are shared with TRBD2. The CDR3 is made up of 17 amino acids. The trim removed 3 bases at V and 0 bases at J, leaving 4 bases unmatched. Germline-derived CDR1 and CDR2 are SNHLY and FYNNEI. CDR3 sequence (DNA): TGTGCCAGCAGTGACATAGCGGGGGGATCGAACACCGGGGAGCTGTTTTTT. Translated, it gives CASSDIAGGSNTGELFF.

The rearrangement links TRBV5-4 to TRBJ2-3; 7 bases are a match to TRBD2. The length of the CDR3 is 16 residues. CDR1 SGHNT and CDR2 YYREEE come from the germline V gene (reference sequence). V was clipped by 4 bases and J by 3 bases; unmatched bases: 11. The CDR3 protein is CASSPVGGRPTDTQYF. In DNA, the CDR3 is TGTGCCAGCAGCCCTGTCGGGGGGAGGCCGACAGATACGCAGTATTTT.

The chain uses TRBV28 and TRBJ2-1; the match to TRBD1 covers 7 bases. V was pared by 7 bases and J by 2 bases, with 5 bases of the junction left unmatched. This CDR3 region has 14 residues. CDR1 and CDR2 from the germline V gene are MDHEN and SYDVKM. CDR3 DNA sequence: TGTGCCAGCAATTCCGGGACAGCCTACAATGAGCAGTTCTTC. Its translation: CASNSGTAYNEQFF.

This clone was counted many times. V is TRBV18 and J is TRBJ1-2, with TRBD1 as a possible D gene (5 bases). Trimming cost V 3 bases and J 4 bases, with 15 bases left between them. This CDR3 region has 15 residues. CDR1 is KGHSH and CDR2 is LQKENI in the germline V gene. CDR3 amino acids: CASSPGTATVYGYTF. The CDR3 coding sequence is TGTGCCAGCTCACCGGGGACTGCCACCGTCTATGGCTACACCTTC.

The CDR3 is CASSVSGGAENEQFF. DNA of the CDR3: TGTGCCAGCAGCGTAAGCGGGGGGGCGGAAAATGAGCAGTTCTTC. This chain uses TRBV9 with TRBJ2-1; the match to TRBD2 covers 10 bases. This CDR3 has 15 amino acids. J lost 7 bases, V lost 1 base, and 5 bases had no gene match. Germline assignment: CDR1 SGDLS and CDR2 YYNGEE.

J is TRBJ1-5 and V is TRBV15; the D gene is possibly TRBD1 (6 bases). The CDR3 is 18 residues long. The V end was cut by 0 bases, the J end by 0 bases, with 15 bases between. Germline assignment: CDR1 LNHNV and CDR2 YYDKDF (reference sequence). The CDR3, as DNA: TGTGCCACCAGCAGAGATATAGGGGGGGGATATAGCAATCAGCCCCAGCATTTT. It is translated as CATSRDIGGGYSNQPQHF.